One and the same sample provided the 32 T cell receptor beta chains below, sequenced in a study of regulatory T cells in long-lasting Graves disease. This sample's time point: persistent/refractory GD, antithyroid drugs over 5 years with positive TRAb. Researchers made the TCR library from RNA that was extracted from PBMCs. The authors built TCR beta libraries using iRepertoire HTBI primers and Arm-PCR of CDR3 regions. TCRdb re-derived calls from the multiplex PCR reads in MiXCR, one entry per CDR3 protein. The table records approximately 440,000 distinct CDR3 sequences, about a quarter of them present only once. Material: peripheral blood mononuclear cells (PBMCs), obtained when the disease was refractory, from a patient treated with antithyroid drugs. These receptors all come from a female donor with Graves disease.

This clonotype has a count of ten or more. V is TRBV6-5 and J is TRBJ2-2; D gene unclear. Looked up from germline, CDR1 is MNHEY and CDR2 is SVGAGI. V lost 0 bases and J 2 bases, leaving 4 bases between the germline ends. This CDR3 spans 14 amino acids. The CDR3 region has the DNA TGTGCCAGCAGTTACTCGACCAACACCGGGGAGCTGTTTTTT. Its translation is CASSYSTNTGELFF.

The gene calls are TRBV20-1 and TRBJ2-7; 9 bases are a match to TRBD2. This CDR3 region has 13 residues. Trimming cost V 2 bases and J 5 bases; bases outside gene matches: 4. Per germline, CDR1 DFQATT and CDR2 SNEGSKA (reference sequence). The CDR3 nucleotides are TGCAGTGCTAGACTAGCGGGATCCCACGAGCAGTACTTC. Its translation: CSARLAGSHEQYF.

This clonotype was counted a single time. V is TRBV7-9 and J is TRBJ2-6; 9 bases are a match to TRBD2. Germline V gives CDR1 SEHNR, CDR2 FQNEAQ (reference sequence). V was pared by 5 bases and J by 0 bases, with 8 bases of the junction left unmatched. CDR3 length: 18 amino acids. CDR3 amino acids: CASSDIAGDASGANVLTF. The CDR3 DNA is TGTGCCAGCAGCGACATAGCGGGAGATGCCTCTGGGGCCAACGTCCTGACTTTC.

This clonotype was seen only once. The V and J genes are TRBV7-2 and TRBJ1-5; D is perhaps TRBD1 (6 bases). Trimming took 5 bases from V and 2 from J, leaving 19 bases between them. The germline V gene has CDR1 SGHTA and CDR2 FQGNSA. The CDR3 extends over 17 amino acids. The CDR3: CASSQLNRELGNQPQHF. The CDR3 coding sequence is TGTGCCAGCAGCCAACTAAACAGGGAATTAGGCAATCAGCCCCAGCATTTT.

This clonotype was counted only a few times. The J gene is TRBJ2-2, the V gene TRBV10-3; D tentatively fits TRBD1 or TRBD2 (6 bases each). This CDR3 spans 18 amino acids. V was cut by 0 bases and J by 0 bases, with 14 bases left in between. Germline-derived CDR1 and CDR2 are ENHRY and SYGVKD. CDR3 in DNA: TGTGCCATCAGTGAGTCGTTCTTCCGGGGGCCGAACACCGGGGAGCTGTTTTTT. As protein: CAISESFFRGPNTGELFF.

The V call is TRBV2, the J call TRBJ1-1; D is unresolved. Trimming stripped 6 bases from V and 4 bases from J, with 18 bases between. Per germline, CDR1 SNHLY and CDR2 FYNNEI. The CDR3 covers 15 residues. The CDR3 region has the DNA TGTGCCAGCAGCCCCAGTAGTATCGGATCCACTGAAGCTTTCTTT. Amino acid sequence: CASSPSSIGSTEAFF.

This sequence joins TRBV12-3 or TRBV12-4 and TRBJ1-2; D gene ambiguous. Trimming took off 6 bases at V and 13 bases at J, with 6 bases between the two ends. The CDR3 extends over 8 amino acids. CDR3 nucleotide sequence: TGTGCCAGCAGCCCTGCCACCTTC. This translates into CASSPATF.

This clonotype occurred a few times. The chain carries TRBV25-1 and TRBJ1-1; D is perhaps TRBD1 (5 bases). V lost 7 bases, J lost 4 bases, and 10 bases lay in between. From germline, CDR1 is MGHDK and CDR2 SYGVNS. The CDR3 has 12 residues. CDR3 loop: CASMYGGTEAFF. CDR3 sequence (DNA): TGTGCCAGCATGTATGGGGGCACTGAAGCTTTCTTT.

This clonotype was detected only once. V gene TRBV19 combines with J gene TRBJ1-2, with D possibly TRBD1 on 6 matching bases. Germline CDR1 reads LNHDA; CDR2 reads SQIVND (reference sequence). This CDR3 contains 16 residues. Trimming shortened V by 9 bases and J by 0 bases, and 20 bases separated the two germline ends. The CDR3 coding sequence is TGTGCCAGAACAATGACAGGAGGTAAAGCTAACTATGGCTACACCTTC. Amino acid sequence: CARTMTGGKANYGYTF.

The J gene is TRBJ2-2, the V gene TRBV11-3; 7 nucleotides line up with TRBD2. The CDR3 is made up of 14 amino acids. Germline V CDR1 and CDR2: SGHNT, YENEEA. V gave up 2 bases and J gave up 6 bases; unmatched junction bases: 3. The CDR3 region has the DNA TGTGCCAGCAGCTTAACTAGCGTGTCCGGGGAGCTGTTTTTT. Protein: CASSLTSVSGELFF.

CDR3 in amino acids: CASSESGEPLRYTF. The CDR3, as DNA: TGTGCCAGCAGTGAATCCGGCGAACCTCTCCGCTACACCTTC. The chain has TRBV25-1 and TRBJ1-2; D not certain. V lost 1 base, J lost 9 bases, and 15 bases lay in between. The CDR3 consists of 14 residues. CDR1 MGHDK and CDR2 SYGVNS come from the germline V gene.

The chain combines TRBV5-1 with TRBJ2-7; D call uncertain. This CDR3 is built from 13 residues. V lost 4 bases and J 2 bases, leaving 10 bases between the germline ends. CDR1 is SGHRS and CDR2 is YFSETQ in the germline V gene. Here the CDR3 reads CASSPTYTYEQYF. The DNA of the CDR3 is TGCGCCAGCAGCCCAACATATACCTACGAGCAGTACTTC.

The chain is built from TRBV5-1 and TRBJ2-2, with 9 bases that match TRBD2. Germline V lookup: CDR1 SGHRS, CDR2 YFSETQ. The CDR3 totals 17 residues. V lost 2 bases and J lost 4; bases outside the gene matches: 9. The CDR3 spells CASSLAGGAASTGELFF. The DNA for the CDR3 is TGCGCCAGCAGCTTAGCGGGAGGCGCCGCGAGCACCGGGGAGCTGTTTTTT.

The chain links TRBV20-1 to TRBJ1-5, with D maybe TRBD1 (6 bases). The germline gives CDR1 DFQATT, CDR2 SNEGSKA (reference sequence). V dropped 5 bases and J dropped 3 bases, with 23 bases sitting between them. This CDR3 comprises 17 residues. Written as DNA, the CDR3 is TGCAGTGCTCGAATTCCCGGGGACAAAGGGGACAATCAGCCCCAGCATTTT. Protein product: CSARIPGDKGDNQPQHF.

As concerns this clonotype: It is likely a read error, because the conserved phenylalanine at the end of the CDR3 is missing. The rearrangement uses TRBV19 and TRBJ1-5; D uncertain. The V gene's germline CDR1 is LNHDA and CDR2 SQIVND (reference sequence). CDR3 size: 13 residues. V lost 6 bases to trimming and J lost 4 bases, with 10 bases between them. CDR3 nucleotides: TGTGCCAGTAGCCAATACCCAAATCAGCCCCAGCATTCT. Residues: CASSQYPNQPQHS.

This chain connects TRBV6-1 to TRBJ1-5; TRBD1 matches at 11 bases. Germline CDR1 is MNHNS and CDR2 is SASEGT. V lost 6 bases and J lost 6; bases outside the gene matches: 10. This CDR3 is built from 16 residues. The CDR3 sequence: CASSQVGQGAFQPQHF. The CDR3 region has the DNA TGTGCCAGCAGCCAGGTAGGACAGGGGGCTTTTCAGCCCCAGCATTTT.

The chain combines TRBV4-3 with TRBJ2-7; D may be TRBD1 (6 bases). Trimming removed 1 base from V and 2 bases from J, with 15 bases in between. This CDR3 has 16 amino acids. Germline V gene sequence: CDR1 LGHNA, CDR2 YSLEER. CDR3 sequence (DNA): TGCGCCAGCAGCCAAGGACGTGGGGGCCGAACCTACGAGCAGTACTTC. Protein sequence: CASSQGRGGRTYEQYF.

The chain carries TRBV4-1 and TRBJ2-7; 12 bases map to TRBD2. The J segment lost 3 bases and the V segment lost 3 bases, leaving 3 bases of the junction unmatched. This CDR3 region has 15 residues. Germline V lookup: CDR1 MGHRA, CDR2 YSYEKL. CDR3 sequence: CASSHRTSGNYEQYF. CDR3 in DNA: TGCGCCAGCAGCCATCGGACTAGCGGGAACTACGAGCAGTACTTC.

This sequence joins TRBV6-1 and TRBJ1-1; 9 bases align to TRBD1. CDR1 and CDR2 (germline): MNHNS, SASEGT. This CDR3 spans 13 amino acids. The J segment lost 11 bases and the V segment lost 5 bases, leaving 9 bases of the junction unmatched. CDR3 nucleotides: TGTGCCAGCAGTCACCCGGGACAGGGTAACGCTTTCTTT. Encoded protein: CASSHPGQGNAFF.

This sequence joins TRBV11-2 and TRBJ2-2; perhaps TRBD2 as D (6 bases). CDR1 and CDR2 (germline): SGHAT, FQNNGV. The CDR3 has 16 amino acids. Trimming left V 5 bases short and J 3 bases short, with 16 bases between. CDR3 amino acids: CASSQIRGKDTGELFF. The CDR3 nucleotides are TGTGCCAGCAGCCAAATTCGGGGGAAGGACACCGGGGAGCTGTTTTTT.

V and J are TRBV5-6 and TRBJ2-7, with TRBD1 as a possible D gene (5 bases). The V end lost 2 bases, the J end lost 3 bases, and 9 bases lay between the germline ends. In germline, CDR1 is SGHDT, CDR2 YYEEEE. The CDR3 has 13 residues. The CDR3 loop is CASSFGHRYEQYF. CDR3 DNA sequence: TGTGCCAGCAGCTTTGGACACCGCTACGAGCAGTACTTC.

The V gene is TRBV30, the J gene TRBJ2-7; no reliable D call. Germline V gives CDR1 GTSNPN, CDR2 SVGIG (reference sequence). The CDR3 has 13 residues. Trimming removed 3 bases from V and 3 bases from J, with 12 bases in between. CDR3 region: CAWSMDERYEQYF. As DNA, the CDR3 is TGTGCCTGGAGCATGGACGAACGCTACGAGCAGTACTTC.

This clonotype was detected many times. The J gene is TRBJ2-7, the V gene TRBV6-2 or TRBV6-3; possibly TRBD2 for D (7 bases). V lost 10 bases and J 5 bases, leaving 27 bases between the germline ends. CDR1 and CDR2 from the germline V gene are MNHEY and SVGEGT. This CDR3 contains 16 residues. The CDR3 sequence is CATDKSGRGANDEQYF. The CDR3 bases are TGTGCCACCGACAAGTCCGGACGGGGGGCGAATGACGAGCAGTACTTC.

CDR3 sequence (DNA): TGTGCCATCAGCGGGACAGGGGCGAGCACTGAAGCTTTCTTT. This gives the protein CAISGTGASTEAFF. The V gene is TRBV10-3, the J gene TRBJ1-1; 10 bases are shared with TRBD1. Germline CDR1 is ENHRY and CDR2 is SYGVKD. This CDR3 contains 14 residues. V lost 6 bases, J lost 4 bases, and 5 bases stayed unmatched.

Many counts were recorded for this clonotype. The chain is built from TRBV7-2 and TRBJ2-2, with TRBD2 matching over 9 bases. V trimming: 6 bases; J trimming: 7 bases; junction bases outside the gene matches: 15. This CDR3 region has 17 residues. Germline values: CDR1 SGHTA, CDR2 FQGNSA. CDR3 in amino acids: CASSPLAGGRGIGELFF. As DNA, the CDR3 is TGTGCCAGCAGTCCGCTCGCGGGGGGGCGCGGGATCGGGGAGCTGTTTTTT.

With regard to this clonotype: With a much larger clone just one base away, this may be a read error. The rearrangement joins TRBV11-2 to TRBJ1-5; D remains ambiguous. Germline lookup yields CDR1 SGHAT and CDR2 FQNNGV. The germline V and J ends were trimmed by 4 bases and 4 bases, with 11 bases remaining between them. This CDR3 is 14 amino acids long. The CDR3 loop is CASSSDGGNQPQHF. CDR3 nucleotide sequence: TGTGCCAGCAGCTCAGATGGAGGGAATCAGCCCCAGCATTTT.

This clonotype occurred many times. The chain recombines TRBV7-2 with TRBJ1-5; 8 positions match TRBD1. Germline trimming cut 5 bases from V and 7 bases from J; bases unmatched to any gene: 10. CDR3 length equals 15 residues. Germline V gene sequence: CDR1 SGHTA, CDR2 FQGNSA. The CDR3 DNA reads TGTGCCAGCAGCCCGGACAGGGCAGGGTGGCAGCCCCAGCATTTT. Amino acids: CASSPDRAGWQPQHF.

This sequence joins TRBV28 and TRBJ1-4; no firm D call. The CDR3 consists of 14 residues. From germline, CDR1 is MDHEN and CDR2 SYDVKM. Deletions cut 3 bases from V and 6 bases from J, with 11 bases between. The CDR3 loop is CASSFNDLDEKLFF. Here the CDR3 DNA reads TGTGCCAGCAGTTTTAATGACCTAGATGAAAAACTGTTTTTT.

Points on this clonotype: This may be a read error: a much more frequent sequence differs by one nucleotide. CDR3 nucleotide sequence: TGTGTCAGCAGTTCCGCGGGAGGGGTTGACGAGCAGTACTTC. Encoded protein: CVSSSAGGVDEQYF. This chain links TRBV27 with TRBJ2-7, with 9 bases lining up with TRBD2. CDR3 size: 14 residues. Germline CDR1 and CDR2: MNHEY and SMNVEV (reference sequence).

The chain employs TRBV28 and TRBJ2-1, with D possibly called TRBD1 or TRBD2 (5 bases each). The ends were cut back, 4 bases at V and 10 bases at J, with 23 bases in the middle. The CDR3 spans 16 residues. Germline CDR1 is MDHEN and CDR2 is SYDVKM. The CDR3 DNA is TGTGCCAGCAGTTCCCCTCGAGGAATTGGGGGTAGAGAGCAGTTCTTC. Amino acid sequence: CASSSPRGIGGREQFF.

The V and J genes are TRBV5-5 and TRBJ2-1, with D perhaps matching TRBD2 (6 bases). The CDR3 is 13 residues long. V lost 0 bases, J lost 15 bases, and 16 bases lay in between. Germline assignment: CDR1 SGHKS and CDR2 YYEKEE (reference sequence). CDR3 nucleotides: TGTGCCAGCAGCTTGGCCGGAGGGACTGAAATGTTCTTC. Its translation is CASSLAGGTEMFF.

Ten or more counts support this clonotype. This chain links TRBV2 with TRBJ1-1; no firm D call. The CDR3 covers 10 residues. Trimming removed 8 bases at V and 0 bases at J, with 1 base between. The germline gives CDR1 SNHLY, CDR2 FYNNEI. CDR3 in amino acids: CASLNTEAFF. CDR3 DNA: TGTGCCAGCTTGAACACTGAAGCTTTCTTT.